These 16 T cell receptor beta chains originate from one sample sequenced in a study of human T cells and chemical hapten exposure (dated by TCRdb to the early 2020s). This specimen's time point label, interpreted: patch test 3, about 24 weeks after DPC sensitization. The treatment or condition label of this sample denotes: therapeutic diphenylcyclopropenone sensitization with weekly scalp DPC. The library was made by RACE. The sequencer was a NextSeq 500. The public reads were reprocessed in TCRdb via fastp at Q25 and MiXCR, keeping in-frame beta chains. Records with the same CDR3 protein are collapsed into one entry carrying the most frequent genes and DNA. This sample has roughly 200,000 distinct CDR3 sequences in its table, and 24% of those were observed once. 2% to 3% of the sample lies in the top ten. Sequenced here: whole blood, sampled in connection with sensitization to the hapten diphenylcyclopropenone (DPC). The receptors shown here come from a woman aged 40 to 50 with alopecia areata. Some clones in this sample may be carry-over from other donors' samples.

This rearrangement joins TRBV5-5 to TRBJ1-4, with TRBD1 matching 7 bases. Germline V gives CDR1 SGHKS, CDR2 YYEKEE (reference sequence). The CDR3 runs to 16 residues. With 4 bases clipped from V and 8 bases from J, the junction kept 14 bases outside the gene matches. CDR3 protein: CASSGETGRGAEKLFF. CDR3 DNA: TGTGCCAGCAGCGGGGAGACAGGGAGGGGTGCCGAAAAACTGTTTTTT.

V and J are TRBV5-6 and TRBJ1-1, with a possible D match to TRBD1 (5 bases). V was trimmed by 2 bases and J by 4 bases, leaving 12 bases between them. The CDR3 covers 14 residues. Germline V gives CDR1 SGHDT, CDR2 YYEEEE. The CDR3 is CASSLPPGTTEAFF. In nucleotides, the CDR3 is TGTGCCAGCAGCTTACCTCCAGGGACCACTGAAGCTTTCTTT.

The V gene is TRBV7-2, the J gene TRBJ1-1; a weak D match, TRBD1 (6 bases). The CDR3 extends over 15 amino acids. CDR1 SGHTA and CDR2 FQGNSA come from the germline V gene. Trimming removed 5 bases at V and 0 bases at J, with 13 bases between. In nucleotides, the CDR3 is TGTGCCAGCAGCGCGGCTACAGGGTTGAACACTGAAGCTTTCTTT. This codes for CASSAATGLNTEAFF.

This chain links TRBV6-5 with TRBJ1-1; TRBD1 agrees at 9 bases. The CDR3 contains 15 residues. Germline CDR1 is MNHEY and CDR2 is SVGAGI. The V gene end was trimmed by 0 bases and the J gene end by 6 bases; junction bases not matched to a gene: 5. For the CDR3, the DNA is TGTGCCAGCAGTTACTCGGGGACAGGGCGGGCTGAAGCTTTCTTT. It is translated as CASSYSGTGRAEAFF.

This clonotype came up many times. The chain's CDR3 is CSVVTGTGLYEQYF. CDR3 nucleotides: TGCAGCGTGGTGACCGGGACAGGGTTGTACGAGCAGTACTTC. The gene calls are TRBV29-1 and TRBJ2-7; TRBD1 agrees at 9 bases. The CDR3 is 14 amino acids. V trimming: 6 bases; J trimming: 4 bases; junction bases outside the gene matches: 10. Germline V gives CDR1 SQVTM, CDR2 ANQGSEA.

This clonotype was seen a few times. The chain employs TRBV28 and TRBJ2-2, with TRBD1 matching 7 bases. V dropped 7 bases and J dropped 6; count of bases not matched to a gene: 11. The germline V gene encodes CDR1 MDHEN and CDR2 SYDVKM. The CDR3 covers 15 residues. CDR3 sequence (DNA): TGTGCCAGCATGACAGGGTTAAAAATTTCCGGGGAGCTGTTTTTT. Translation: CASMTGLKISGELFF.

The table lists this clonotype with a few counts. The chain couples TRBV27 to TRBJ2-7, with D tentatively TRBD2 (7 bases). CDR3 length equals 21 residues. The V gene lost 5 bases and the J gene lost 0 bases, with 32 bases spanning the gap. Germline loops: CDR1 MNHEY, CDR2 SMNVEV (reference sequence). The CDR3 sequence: CASSTQGGNASGTGSSYEQYF. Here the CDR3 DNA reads TGTGCCAGCAGTACACAGGGAGGTAATGCTAGCGGTACAGGGAGCTCCTACGAGCAGTACTTC.

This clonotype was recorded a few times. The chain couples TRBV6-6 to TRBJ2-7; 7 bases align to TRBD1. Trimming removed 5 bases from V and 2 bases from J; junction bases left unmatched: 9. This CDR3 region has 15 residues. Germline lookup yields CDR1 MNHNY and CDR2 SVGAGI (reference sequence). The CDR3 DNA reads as TGTGCCAGCAGTCGCCAGGGGGACGGAACCTACGAGCAGTACTTC. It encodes CASSRQGDGTYEQYF.

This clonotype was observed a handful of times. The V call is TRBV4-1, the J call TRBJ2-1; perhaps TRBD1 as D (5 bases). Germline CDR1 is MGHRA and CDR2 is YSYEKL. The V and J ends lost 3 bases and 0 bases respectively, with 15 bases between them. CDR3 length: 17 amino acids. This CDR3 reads CASSQQGAAASYNEQFF. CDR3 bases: TGCGCCAGCAGCCAGCAAGGGGCGGCGGCCTCCTACAATGAGCAGTTCTTC.

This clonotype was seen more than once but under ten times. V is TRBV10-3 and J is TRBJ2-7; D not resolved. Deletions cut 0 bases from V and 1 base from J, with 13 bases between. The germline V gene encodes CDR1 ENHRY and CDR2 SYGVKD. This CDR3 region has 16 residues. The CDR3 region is CAISESTLGISYEQYF. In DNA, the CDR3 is TGTGCCATCAGTGAGTCGACTCTAGGGATTTCCTACGAGCAGTACTTC.

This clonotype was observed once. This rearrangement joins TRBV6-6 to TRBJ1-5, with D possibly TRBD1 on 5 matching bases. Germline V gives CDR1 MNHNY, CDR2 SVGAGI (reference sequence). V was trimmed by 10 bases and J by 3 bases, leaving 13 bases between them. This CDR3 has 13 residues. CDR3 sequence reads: CATTGQFNQPQHF. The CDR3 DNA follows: TGTGCCACTACCGGACAATTCAATCAGCCCCAGCATTTT.

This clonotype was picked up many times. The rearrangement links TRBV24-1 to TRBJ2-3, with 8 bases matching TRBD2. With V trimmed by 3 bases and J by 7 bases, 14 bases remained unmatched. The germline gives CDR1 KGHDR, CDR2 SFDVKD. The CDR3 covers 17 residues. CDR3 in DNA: TGTGCCACCAGTGATACCTCCGGGACTAGGTCCTACTATACGCAGTATTTT. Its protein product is CATSDTSGTRSYYTQYF.

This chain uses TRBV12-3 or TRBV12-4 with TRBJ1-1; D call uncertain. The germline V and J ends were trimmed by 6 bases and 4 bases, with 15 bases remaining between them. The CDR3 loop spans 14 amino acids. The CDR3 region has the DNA TGTGCCAGCAGCCCCGTCCTCAGTATCACTGAAGCTTTCTTT. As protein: CASSPVLSITEAFF.

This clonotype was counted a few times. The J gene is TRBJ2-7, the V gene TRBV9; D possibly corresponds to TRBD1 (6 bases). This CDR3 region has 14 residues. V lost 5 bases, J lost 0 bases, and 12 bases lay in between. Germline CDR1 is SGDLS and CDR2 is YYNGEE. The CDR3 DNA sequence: TGTGCCAGCAGTTCCGGGACAAGCTCCTACGAGCAGTACTTC. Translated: CASSSGTSSYEQYF.

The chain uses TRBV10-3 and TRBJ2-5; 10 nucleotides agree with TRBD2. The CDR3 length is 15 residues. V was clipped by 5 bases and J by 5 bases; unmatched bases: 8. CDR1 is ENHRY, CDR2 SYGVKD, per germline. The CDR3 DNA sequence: TGTGCCATCAGTACTCCTAGCGGGAGTACGGAGACCCAGTACTTC. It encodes CAISTPSGSTETQYF.

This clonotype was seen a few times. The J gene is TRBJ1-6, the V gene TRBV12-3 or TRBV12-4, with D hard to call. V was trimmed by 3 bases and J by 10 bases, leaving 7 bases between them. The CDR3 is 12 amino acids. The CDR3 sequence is CASSFPGSPLHF. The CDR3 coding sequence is TGTGCCAGCAGTTTCCCGGGATCACCCCTCCACTTT.